This T cell receptor (beta chain) was captured by sequencing in a study of cytomegalovirus exposure and HLA in healthy donors. In the PCR, 60 Vbeta and 13 Jbeta primers were used. Clones were read by immunoSEQ multiplex PCR, and TCRdb kept only the in-frame ones, dropping some. The sample records some 160,000 clones, roughly 73% being singletons. CDR3 length equals 15 residues. After removal of 5 bases from V and 3 bases from J, the junction contained 6 bases not matched to a gene. Per the germline V gene, CDR1 is SEHNR and CDR2 is FQNEAQ (reference sequence). Study-level results: When analyzed later, a missense DCLRE1C variant was found to be linked to TCR beta V- and J-gene trimming. A later analysis found TCR association rates differed by HLA locus, highest for DRB1 and lowest for HLA-C. Some V segments could not be told apart, so they were left out, TRBV6-2 and TRBV6-3 among them. Sequencing artifact likely explains a cluster of highly shared sequence variants.

Points on this clone: Its antigen remains unknown.

The chain couples TRBV7-9 to TRBJ2-7, with TRBD1 matching 11 bases. The specimen was PBMCs. The TCR sequence derives from a woman aged 25 to 45 in good health and CMV-seronegative. The CDR3 protein is CASSHYGTGGYEQYF. CDR3 sequence (DNA): TGTGCCAGCAGCCATTACGGGACAGGGGGCTACGAGCAGTACTTC.